The 12 T cell receptor beta chains reported below all come from one sample, sequenced in a study of OX40 agonist ivuxolimab in advanced cancers. Assay: immunoSEQ multiplex PCR; the TCRdb copy retains only in-frame clones and omits some. The sample includes approximately 26,000 clones, more than 70% seen only once; the top ten take 34%. The material sequenced was CD4+ or CD8+ T cells sorted from blood, taken in a trial of the OX40 agonist ivuxolimab. The source of these receptors is an adult with an advanced solid tumor such as melanoma, head and neck, liver or kidney cancer.

The J gene is TRBJ2-7, the V gene TRBV11-2, with D possibly being TRBD2 (6 bases). Per the germline V gene, CDR1 is SGHAT and CDR2 is FQNNGV. V was shortened by 6 bases and J by 4 bases, with 13 bases between the two germline ends. The CDR3 is 13 amino acids. CDR3 bases: TGTGCCAGCAGTCAGACTGGAGGGTACGAGCAGTACTTC. Translation: CASSQTGGYEQYF.

The J gene is TRBJ2-3, the V gene TRBV13; the match to TRBD2 covers 8 bases. Germline trimming cut 5 bases from V and 2 bases from J; bases unmatched to any gene: 12. The CDR3 is 17 residues long. Germline CDR1 PRHDT, CDR2 FYEKMQ (reference sequence). DNA for the CDR3: TGTGCCAGCAGCGCATCGGGGAGCGGGGGAGTCACAGATACGCAGTATTTT. It translates to CASSASGSGGVTDTQYF.

This chain uses TRBV27 with TRBJ2-3, with a tentative D call TRBD1 (5 bases). This CDR3 is built from 16 residues. Trimming left V 2 bases short and J 5 bases short, with 17 bases between. CDR1 is MNHEY and CDR2 is SMNVEV in the germline V gene (reference sequence). The CDR3 loop reads CASSLHLEQVKDTQYF. Written as DNA, the CDR3 is TGTGCCAGCAGTTTACACCTGGAACAGGTGAAAGATACGCAGTATTTT.

The V call is TRBV19, the J call TRBJ2-7, with a weak D call TRBD1 (6 bases). The CDR3 contains 13 residues. From germline, CDR1 is LNHDA and CDR2 SQIVND (reference sequence). Trimming took 4 bases from V and 4 from J, leaving 11 bases between them. Here the CDR3 reads CASSRQDGYEQYF. In DNA form, the CDR3 reads TGTGCCAGTAGTAGACAGGACGGGTACGAGCAGTACTTC.

For the CDR3, the DNA is TGTGCCACCAGCAGAGAACAGGGGTCGAACACTGAAGCTTTCTTT. It translates to CATSREQGSNTEAFF. This chain joins TRBV15 and TRBJ1-1; the match to TRBD1 covers 7 bases. V shed 0 bases, J shed 1 base, and the junction held 2 bases outside the gene matches. The CDR3 has 15 residues. CDR1 LNHNV and CDR2 YYDKDF come from the germline V gene (reference sequence).

Comments on this clone: A read error may produce the germline difference seen at one junction end. V and J are TRBV2 and TRBJ2-3, with a weak D call TRBD2 (7 bases). This CDR3 region has 15 residues. Germline lookup yields CDR1 SNHLY and CDR2 FYNNEI. CDR3 in amino acids: CARRMPRGGTDTQYF. Written as DNA, the CDR3 is TGTGCCCGCAGAATGCCAAGGGGGGGGACAGATACGCAGTATTTT.

This sequence joins TRBV4-3 and TRBJ2-6; D call uncertain. Germline V gives CDR1 LGHNA, CDR2 YSLEER. The CDR3 spans 14 residues. V lost 5 bases, J lost 4 bases, and 9 bases lay in between. In DNA, the CDR3 is TGCGCCAGCAGCGATGCTAGGGGGGCCAACGTCCTGACTTTC. Protein: CASSDARGANVLTF.

This chain connects TRBV11-2 to TRBJ2-2; perhaps D is TRBD1 or TRBD2 (5 bases each). With 7 bases removed from V and 1 base from J, the gap between germline ends came to 7 bases. The germline V gene has CDR1 SGHAT and CDR2 FQNNGV. The CDR3 length is 13 residues. This CDR3 is CASKRGNTGELFF. The CDR3 bases are TGTGCCAGCAAGAGGGGGAACACCGGGGAGCTGTTTTTT. Based on the CDR3 plus reference TRBV11-2 and TRBJ2-2, the full variable domain is EAGVAQSPRYKIIEKRQSVAFWCNPISGHATLYWYQQILGQGPKLLIQFQNNGVVDDSQLPKDRFSAERLKGVDSTLKIQPAKLEDSAVYLCASKRGNTGELFFGEGSRLTVL.

Regarding this clone: The same CDR3 also results from other DNA sequences found in this sample. The chain recombines TRBV4-1 with TRBJ1-2, with D perhaps TRBD1 (5 bases). Germline CDR1 and CDR2: MGHRA and YSYEKL. The V end was cut by 0 bases, the J end by 8 bases, with 16 bases between. The CDR3 consists of 15 residues. CDR3 nucleotides: TGCGCCAGCAGCCAAGATTTGGCAGTGGGGGGGGGCTACACCTTC. Protein sequence: CASSQDLAVGGGYTF.

This chain links TRBV2 with TRBJ1-1, with D tentatively TRBD1 (5 bases). This CDR3 contains 16 residues. V was pared by 7 bases and J by 1 base, with 19 bases between. The germline V gene has CDR1 SNHLY and CDR2 FYNNEI. Written as DNA, the CDR3 is TGTGCCAGCAATGGACAAGGGATGGGGCCGAACACTGAAGCTTTCTTT. It specifies CASNGQGMGPNTEAFF.

This clone was detected a few times. The chain couples TRBV9 to TRBJ2-5, with D possibly being TRBD1 or TRBD2 (5 bases each). The V end was cut by 0 bases, the J end by 3 bases, with 18 bases between. Germline V gives CDR1 SGDLS, CDR2 YYNGEE. The CDR3 loop spans 17 amino acids. As DNA, the CDR3 is TGTGCCAGCAGCGTAGATTCCGGTGGGGGTTGGGAAGAGACCCAGTACTTC. Protein sequence: CASSVDSGGGWEETQYF.

This clone appeared once. V and J are TRBV13 and TRBJ2-5, with 8 nucleotides matching TRBD2. The end of the DNA aligns better with TRBJ2-7, so the J call may be wrong. Looked up from germline, CDR1 is PRHDT and CDR2 is FYEKMQ (reference sequence). The CDR3 sequence is 16 residues long. The CDR3 region has the DNA TGTGCCAGCAGCTGGGGGGCCGGGACTAGCTCCTACGAGCAGTACTTC. It specifies CASSWGAGTSSYEQYF.